The clone carrying this T cell receptor beta chain showed up just a few times. Its antigen is as yet unknown. This CDR3 region has 19 residues. J was trimmed by 0 bases and V by 0 bases; bases with no gene match: 14. Germline V gene data show CDR1 as DFQATT and CDR2 as SNEGSKA (reference sequence). Researchers reported that TCR beta cDNA libraries carried unique molecular identifiers. TCRdb processed the PCR reads anew with MiXCR; each CDR3 protein has one entry. The data show about 380,000 distinct CDR3 sequences, 30% to 45% seen once. This entry is derived from a study of post-analysis software for immune sequencing data. Study results and limitations: Five TRBV segments, TRBV5-6, TRBV5-1 and TRBV20-1 among them, were found more frequent in patients than controls.

This clonotype was sampled from a girl between 5 and 17 years old with multiple sclerosis. J is TRBJ2-3 and V is TRBV20-1; TRBD2 aligns across 8 bases. Specimen: blood. In DNA, the CDR3 is TGCAGTGCTAGAGATAGAATTAGGGCGGGGGGCCATAGCACAGATACGCAGTATTTT. Encoded protein: CSARDRIRAGGHSTDTQYF.